This TCR beta chain was found in a study of T cell responses to AZD1222 COVID-19 vaccine listed by TCRdb under 2021. About the full investigation: AZD1222 recipients with second doses at about 4 weeks or about 12 weeks were pooled, because spike-specific TCR depth and breadth did not differ between schedules. Trial participants were enrolled by age into subgroups of 18-55, 56-69 and 70-plus years, and around 150, 29 and 61 TCR-sequenced participants, respectively, were included in these subgroups. TCR sequencing was performed for more than 230 trial participants, of whom about 210 were given two doses of AZD1222 and some 26 were given two doses of MenACWY control vaccine. Study-level results and caveats: In the small 56-69-year group, the increase in depth fell short of significance, most likely because of low power. Spike-specific TCR breadth and depth rose significantly after two AZD1222 doses compared with day 0 and with MenACWY recipients. Because no day 14 peak-response samples were available, repertoires were characterized only after the peak T cell response. Participants were mostly white British and included more females than males, and it was suggested by the authors that clonal diversity may have been underestimated. Epitopes outside the regions mutated in the B.1.351 and B.1.1.7 variants were reportedly recognized by nearly half of the unique spike-specific TCRs. Conclusions about previously exposed vaccinees are limited because only six or seven AZD1222 recipients were SARS-CoV-2 seropositive at baseline. The vaccine-associated CD4 TCRs covered the entire spike protein, and the dominant responses fell in regions 160-218 and 743-854.

From cysteine to phenylalanine, the CDR3 is 15 amino acids long. Just CDR3 DNA is preserved here, 45 bases in frame from base 1. The V end loses 8 bases and the J end loses 0 bases, and a stretch of 17 bases separates them. From a lookup of the germline V gene, CDR1 and CDR2 are SQVTM and ANQGSEA. This specimen's time point label, interpreted: baseline before first vaccination. The vaccinee samples were drawn from two UK trials, COV001 and COV002, one of which was a single-blind randomized controlled phase 2/3 trial testing AZD1222 (ChAdOx1 nCoV-19) in healthy adults. For TCRbeta chain sequencing, PBMC samples from trial participants were taken at day 0 and at day 28 after the second dose. The CDR3 regions of human TCRbeta chains were analyzed by immunosequencing. The authors' analysis ran thus. Repertoire TCRs were matched against a reference library of SARS-CoV-2-specific TCRs generated with the MIRA antigen-specificity platform. Breadth meant the fraction of unique TCRs that were SARS-CoV-2-associated, whereas depth meant the fraction of total T cells that were SARS-CoV-2-associated. Using the MIRA data, each spike-specific TCR was assigned both to the spike region to which the TCR was reactive and to a CD4 or CD8 class. Log10-transformed breadth and depth values were compared by one-way ANOVA with Sidak's multiple comparisons tests. As stored in TCRdb, this immuneACCESS dataset retains in-frame rearrangements with V and J assigned. A fraction of the clones does not appear; measured against another copy, unresolved V genes explain less than half of the discrepancy, and the remainder lacks a known reason. The V and J calls and clone size were taken over from that table, and D and trimming were inferred from the DNA. This sample lists 150,000 to 200,000 clones; 85% to 95% were detected once. The ten top clones hold about 2.5% of the sample.

Notes on this clone: The specificity of this receptor is unknown. No qualities accompany the bases; no much larger clone lies one base away.

The rearranged chain carries TRBV29-1 and TRBJ1-5; the D gene assignment is ambiguous. The sample consisted of peripheral blood, taken on day 0 of AZD1222 vaccination. The source is an adult in good health. This receptor has the CDR3 CSSEEAVISNQPQHF. The bases read TGCAGCTCGGAAGAGGCGGTGATTAGCAATCAGCCCCAGCATTTT.